This note documents a single T cell receptor beta chain sequence. Its antigen remains undetermined. Base quality data are lacking; no much larger clone is found one base away. The treatment or condition label of this sample denotes: 15 to 20 received Ad26.COV2.S at low or high dose, single or two shots; about 5 received placebo; per-sample allocation not given. For vaccine and placebo recipients, repertoires were sequenced using samples collected on day 63 after the first injection. Cohort 1b enrolled about two dozen adults aged 18-55 years at a single site in Boston, USA, between 29 July and 7 August 2020. As a vaccine, Ad26.COV2.S was a replication-incompetent adenovirus type 26 vector that expressed a prefusion-stabilized SARS-CoV-2 spike protein derived from the original Wuhan strain. These data are taken from a study of Ad26.COV2.S vaccination and SARS-CoV-2 variants (dated by TCRdb to 2020 to 2023). Broadly, across the study: Vaccine-arm donors were drawn from COV1001, a multicentre, randomized, double-blind, placebo-controlled phase I-IIa trial of Ad26.COV2.S in healthy adults. Ad26.COV2.S was administered intramuscularly at a dose of 5x10^10 or 1x10^11 viral particles, either as one shot or as two shots given 56 days apart. Participants in the trial were split at random into five groups of five each, receiving low-dose or high-dose Ad26.COV2.S once or twice, or else placebo on both occasions. A total of 32 samples were included in the TCR-sequenced set, comprising about 20 Ad26.COV2.S vaccine recipients, 5 placebo recipients and 8 SARS-CoV-2 convalescent individuals. Throughout the experiments and outcome assessment, investigators stayed blinded to trial group allocation. The specificity and breadth of SARS-CoV-2-reactive T cell receptors after Ad26.COV2.S vaccination were assessed by TCRbeta repertoire sequencing. Beyond this particular receptor, the publication reports: Substantial breadth of spike-specific CD8+ and CD4+ T cell responses was reported after vaccination. The study was not powered for comparison of responses between vaccine doses or regimens. The authors noted that the TCR breadth and depth analyses may have underestimated total T cell responses. Comparable non-spike TCR breadth was observed between vaccine and placebo recipients, consistent with only spike being contained in the vaccine. Ad26.COV2.S recipients had higher spike-specific TCR breadth than placebo recipients (P = 0.0014).

The immunoSEQ Assay was used to sequence TCRbeta CDR3 regions. After extraction, genomic DNA underwent amplification by bias-controlled multiplex PCR, followed by high-throughput sequencing. Concerning the study's data processing: Collapsing and filtering of sequences were performed to quantify the absolute abundance of each unique TCRbeta CDR3 region. T cell fraction was estimated by normalization of TCRbeta template counts to usable DNA, with usable DNA being measured through amplification of reference genes present in all nucleated cells. Repertoire TCRs were annotated as SARS-CoV-2-specific by exact matching of V gene, CDR3 amino acid sequence and J gene to a known reactive TCR set. The reference SARS-CoV-2 TCR set came from MIRA and was filtered for enrichment in COVID-19-positive ImmuneCODE repertoires, removing public or cross-reactive TCRs. Based on the MIRA antigens, annotated TCRs were further analysed at the level of specific ORF or position within ORF. Breadth was defined as annotated unique rearrangements over total unique productive rearrangements; depth was the summed frequency of those rearrangements. TCR breadth was compared between groups using two-sided Wilcoxon rank-sum tests. TCRdb re-hosts the immuneACCESS table, in-frame sequences only. Its copies lack some clones; in the studies checked, an unresolved V gene accounts for under half of them, and the cause for the rest is not known. D and trimming were read from the DNA, whereas the V and J calls and clone size are those reported in that table. Counted in this sample were 300,000 to 400,000 clones; around 87% of them appeared once. Roughly 3.1% of the sample rests with the top ten.

The starting material was peripheral blood, obtained in a trial of Ad26.COV2.S vaccine versus placebo. The TCR sequence derives from a person aged 18-60 years who received the Ad26.COV2.S COVID-19 vaccine or a placebo.

The DNA sequence is given as TGTGCCATCAGTGGAGCCGGCAGGGAGAACACTGAAGCTTTCTTT. This is translated as CAISGAGRENTEAFF. The sequence links TRBV10-3 to TRBJ1-1; tentative D gene TRBD1, with 5 bases matching. The junction carries 13 bases between V and J, which are trimmed by 4 bases and 1 base respectively. In the germline V gene, CDR1 corresponds to ENHRY and CDR2 to SYGVKD. Spanning cysteine to phenylalanine, the CDR3 consists of 15 amino acids. The DNA shown is the 45-base CDR3, in frame from base 1.